This TCR beta chain is drawn from a study of blood T cell repertoires in COVID-19. Germline assignment: CDR1 SGDLS and CDR2 YYNGEE. V shed 0 bases and J shed 8 bases, with 6 bases lying between them. CDR3 length: 12 amino acids. Living in roughly 25 US areas, the participants were between roughly 18 and 90 years of age. Assignment of participants to cohorts was predicated upon participant-reported clinical history. Produced via immunoSEQ multiplex PCR; TCRdb's table is partial and in-frame only. The sample carries roughly 180,000 clones, around 87% recorded once. This TCR was recovered from a woman aged 25 to 39 who had recovered from COVID-19. The chain has TRBV9 and TRBJ2-1; D not certain. Material for sequencing was PBMCs or T cells enriched from blood (not recorded which). CDR3 amino acids: CASSVADDEQFF. DNA for the CDR3: TGTGCCAGCAGCGTAGCAGATGATGAGCAGTTCTTC. Based on the CDR3 plus reference TRBV9 and TRBJ2-1, the full variable domain is DSGVTQTPKHLITATGQRVTLRCSPRSGDLSVYWYQQSLDQGLQFLIQYYNGEERAKGNILERFSAQQFPDLHSELNLSSLELGDSALYFCASSVADDEQFFGPGTRLTVL.